Listed below are T cell receptor beta chains from one sample, sequenced in a study of blood T cells in healthy people across ages. MiXCR, run by TCRdb on the 5' RACE reads, gives a single entry per CDR3 protein. The data contain fewer than 950,000 distinct CDR3 sequences, 36% of them singletons. The source material was blood. Every receptor here comes from a young man in good health. CDR3s leave out the opening cysteine and the closing phenylalanine or tryptophan. Rows may omit the clone size; those that give it use once, few, many or a size class.

j_call,clone_size,cdr3_length,v_call,cdr3_aa
TRBJ2-3,NA,10,TRBV6-2/TRBV6-3,ASRGTGTAQY
TRBJ2-1,NA,13,TRBV30,AWSVMVVYGNEQF
TRBJ2-1,few,13,TRBV5-6,ASSLPDESYNEQF
TRBJ2-5,few,11,TRBV6-5,ATSIGIVGEQY
TRBJ1-2,few,12,TRBV10-3,AITPGTGVYGYT
TRBJ2-3,once,11,TRBV12-3/TRBV12-4,ASSLGRGDTEY
TRBJ2-7,once,13,TRBV6-4,ASSADSDEWHEQY
TRBJ2-1,few,13,TRBV12-3/TRBV12-4,ASSIRGGRHNEQF
TRBJ2-6,many,12,TRBV5-1,ASSLLSGANVLT
TRBJ2-1,many,11,TRBV12-3/TRBV12-4,ASSLDRYIEQF
TRBJ2-3,once,10,TRBV10-3,AISSPPDTQY
TRBJ2-3,NA,11,TRBV7-9,ASSQPATDTQY
TRBJ1-1,NA,13,TRBV6-1,ASSERATVITEAF
NA,few,12,TRBV5-1,ASSPPASYNEQY
TRBJ1-1,NA,9,TRBV7-2,ASSPQFEAF
TRBJ2-1,NA,11,TRBV4-2,ASSHGTEGEQF
TRBJ1-2,few,12,TRBV7-9,ASGSRVLVSGYT
TRBJ2-1,few,14,TRBV12-3/TRBV12-4,ASSPHAGVSYNEQF
TRBJ2-5,few,14,TRBV7-2,ASSLGLAGVRETQY
TRBJ1-5,few,12,TRBV20-1,SATSGQLNQPQH
TRBJ2-3,NA,12,TRBV2,ASKGALSTDTQY
TRBJ2-6,NA,16,TRBV18,ASSPPRGPGSGANVLT
TRBJ1-2,NA,14,TRBV7-9,ASSEGLQGSVYGYT